This T cell receptor beta chain was captured in a study of cytomegalovirus exposure and HLA in healthy donors. The PCR had 60 Vbeta and 13 Jbeta primers. Clones were sequenced by immunoSEQ multiplex PCR, and TCRdb holds only the in-frame ones, with some missing. The sample lists some 130,000 clones, roughly 80% occurring once. This clone appeared a single time. Its matching antigen is unknown. Findings and caveats of the study: It was 164 TCR beta chains that were listed as cytomegalovirus-associated. As a later analysis revealed, most CMV-associated TCR beta chains appeared HLA-restricted. As a later analysis showed, a missense DCLRE1C variant was linked to trimming of TCR beta V- and J-genes.

The CDR3 extends over 15 amino acids. V trimming: 0 bases; J trimming: 5 bases; junction bases outside the gene matches: 5. Looked up from germline, CDR1 is MNHEY and CDR2 is SVGAGI. This chain links TRBV6-5 with TRBJ2-7, with TRBD2 matching 9 bases. The origin of this receptor is a man between 25 and 39 years old in good health and CMV-seronegative. Sequenced material: PBMCs. The CDR3 sequence is CASSYSSEREDEQYF. The CDR3 bases are TGTGCCAGCAGTTACTCGTCCGAGCGGGAGGACGAGCAGTACTTC.